The 14 T cell receptor beta chains listed next were all sequenced from one sample in a study of shared clonotypes between healthy human individuals. Assay: immunoSEQ multiplex PCR; the TCRdb copy retains only in-frame clones and omits some. Of hundreds of thousands of clones detected, about 96% appear once; the ten largest clones hold approximately 0.062%. The source material was naive CD4+ T cells sorted from blood. Noted subset: CD45RA+ positively selected. The source is a woman aged 25 to 45 in good health.

This chain links TRBV9 with TRBJ1-1, with 7 bases identical to TRBD1. Germline-derived CDR1 and CDR2 are SGDLS and YYNGEE. The CDR3 is 14 amino acids. With V trimmed by 4 bases and J by 1 base, 4 bases remained unmatched. The CDR3 reads CASSIAGGNTEAFF. The CDR3 coding sequence is TGTGCCAGCAGCATCGCAGGGGGGAACACTGAAGCTTTCTTT.

This rearrangement joins TRBV5-1 to TRBJ2-7; 14 bases align to TRBD2. Germline-derived CDR1 and CDR2 are SGHRS and YFSETQ. The V segment lost 4 bases and the J segment 3 bases; nucleotides outside the gene matches: 6. CDR3 length: 16 residues. The CDR3 loop is CASSGTSGGTIYEQYF. For the CDR3, the DNA is TGCGCCAGCAGCGGGACTAGCGGGGGAACTATCTACGAGCAGTACTTC.

The J gene is TRBJ2-7, the V gene TRBV15; D might be TRBD2 (5 bases). Germline V CDR1 and CDR2: LNHNV, YYDKDF (reference sequence). CDR3 length: 14 amino acids. V lost 0 bases and J 0 bases, leaving 6 bases between the germline ends. DNA for the CDR3: TGTGCCACCAGCAGAGAGGGAGACTCCTACGAGCAGTACTTC. This translates into CATSREGDSYEQYF.

This chain connects TRBV10-3 to TRBJ2-7, with 14 bases lining up with TRBD2. J gave up 3 bases and V 4 bases, and 11 bases lay outside the gene matches. CDR3 length: 18 amino acids. CDR1 and CDR2 from the germline V gene are ENHRY and SYGVKD. The CDR3 spells CAISASWGTSGGRYEQYF. CDR3 in DNA: TGTGCCATCAGTGCCTCGTGGGGGACTAGCGGGGGCCGCTACGAGCAGTACTTC.

The chain has TRBV7-5 and TRBJ1-5. TRBV7-5 is tagged as a pseudogene. CDR3 length equals 14 residues. Here the CDR3 DNA reads TGTGCCAGCAGCTTATCAGCTAGCAATCAGCCCCAGCATTTT. Translation: CASSLSASNQPQHF.

The V and J genes are TRBV7-9 and TRBJ2-4; D tentatively reads TRBD1 or TRBD2 (5 bases each). The germline CDR1 and CDR2 sequences are SEHNR and FQNEAQ (reference sequence). V lost 1 base to trimming and J lost 0 bases, with 10 bases between them. The CDR3 is 16 amino acids. The CDR3 nucleotides read TGTGCCAGCAGCTTAGGGGGGTGGATAGCCAAAAACATTCAGTACTTC. It yields the protein CASSLGGWIAKNIQYF.

The V call is TRBV19, the J call TRBJ2-3; TRBD1 agrees at 9 bases. The CDR3 totals 13 residues. The V gene's germline CDR1 is LNHDA and CDR2 SQIVND (reference sequence). J lost 6 bases, V lost 9 bases, and 7 bases had no gene match. CDR3 coding DNA: TGTGCCAGCCCGGGACAGGGACCCGATACGCAGTATTTT. This encodes CASPGQGPDTQYF.

The rearrangement links TRBV10-3 to TRBJ2-5; maybe TRBD1 (6 bases). Germline CDR1 reads ENHRY; CDR2 reads SYGVKD. V dropped 8 bases and J dropped 1 base, with 17 bases sitting between them. The CDR3 length is 15 residues. The CDR3 reads CAIQNPGQSQETQYF. CDR3 in DNA: TGTGCCATCCAAAACCCCGGACAGTCCCAAGAGACCCAGTACTTC.

The chain joins TRBV29-1 to TRBJ2-5; D is undetermined. V was trimmed by 6 bases and J by 3 bases, leaving 14 bases between them. CDR3 length: 13 amino acids. CDR1 and CDR2 (germline): SQVTM, ANQGSEA. For the CDR3, the DNA is TGCAGCGTAGGAGCATGGCCGGAAGAGACCCAGTACTTC. Its translation: CSVGAWPEETQYF. Looking up the rest from reference TRBV29-1 and TRBJ2-5 gives the full variable domain: SAVISQKPSRDICQRGTSLTIQCQVDSQVTMMFWYRQQPGQSLTLIATANQGSEATYESGFVIDKFPISRPNLTFSTLTVSNMSPEDSSIYLCSVGAWPEETQYFGPGTRLLVL.

The J gene is TRBJ1-2, the V gene TRBV4-1; no firm D call. Trimming cost V 1 base and J 8 bases, with 14 bases left between them. CDR1 is MGHRA and CDR2 is YSYEKL in the germline V gene. This CDR3 contains 14 residues. CDR3 amino acids: CASSQGGRAWGYTF. CDR3 bases: TGCGCCAGCAGCCAAGGAGGGAGGGCCTGGGGCTACACCTTC.

This clone was seen once. The rearrangement joins TRBV28 to TRBJ2-5, with D unresolved. CDR1 is MDHEN, CDR2 SYDVKM, per germline. Trimming stripped 3 bases from V and 1 base from J, with 9 bases between. The CDR3 totals 14 residues. As DNA, the CDR3 is TGTGCCAGCAGTTTGCGAGGAGTCCAAGAGACCCAGTACTTC. Translation: CASSLRGVQETQYF.

The chain carries TRBV7-9 and TRBJ2-3; TRBD1 is a possible D gene (6 bases). Germline CDR1 SEHNR, CDR2 FQNEAQ (reference sequence). V was shortened by 3 bases and J by 3 bases, with 10 bases between the two germline ends. This CDR3 contains 14 residues. The CDR3 loop reads CASSFQGITDTQYF. The DNA of the CDR3 is TGTGCCAGCAGCTTTCAGGGGATTACAGATACGCAGTATTTT.

The V call is TRBV5-1, the J call TRBJ2-5; D gene unclear. The germline V gene has CDR1 SGHRS and CDR2 YFSETQ. Trimming pared 4 bases from V and 0 bases from J, leaving 13 bases between. This CDR3 spans 15 amino acids. For the CDR3, the DNA is TGCGCCAGCAGCCGGGCTAGTATCAACCAAGAGACCCAGTACTTC. Amino acid sequence: CASSRASINQETQYF. Variable domain in full (rest from reference TRBV5-1 and TRBJ2-5): KAGVTQTPRYLIKTRGQQVTLSCSPISGHRSVSWYQQTPGQGLQFLFEYFSETQRNKGNFPGRFSGRQFSNSRSEMNVSTLELGDSALYLCASSRASINQETQYFGPGTRLLVL.

This chain connects TRBV29-1 to TRBJ2-5; D uncertain. The J call may be mistaken, given a closer DNA end match to TRBJ2-7. CDR1 SQVTM and CDR2 ANQGSEA come from the germline V gene. This CDR3 has 12 residues. CDR3 sequence: CSVEVQTYEQYF. CDR3 DNA sequence: TGCAGCGTTGAGGTACAAACCTACGAGCAGTACTTC.